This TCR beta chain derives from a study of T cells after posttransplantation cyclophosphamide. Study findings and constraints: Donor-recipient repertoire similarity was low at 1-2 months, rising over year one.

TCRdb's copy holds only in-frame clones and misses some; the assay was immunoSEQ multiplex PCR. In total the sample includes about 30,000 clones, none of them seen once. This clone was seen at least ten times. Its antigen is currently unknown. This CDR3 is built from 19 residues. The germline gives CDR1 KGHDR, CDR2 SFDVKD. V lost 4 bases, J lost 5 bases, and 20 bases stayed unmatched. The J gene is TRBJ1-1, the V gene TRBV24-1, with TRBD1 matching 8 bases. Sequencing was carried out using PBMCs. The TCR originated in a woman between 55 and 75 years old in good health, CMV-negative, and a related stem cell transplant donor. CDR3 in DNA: TGTGCCACCAGTGACTCCCAGGGGGCGGCTGGTGTTGGAGGGACTGAAGCTTTCTTT. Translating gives CATSDSQGAAGVGGTEAFF.